This entry lists 8 T cell receptor beta chains sequenced from one sample in a study of identical twins. Via MiXCR, TCRdb re-called the 5' RACE reads, giving one row per CDR3 protein. The profile covers 450,000 or so distinct CDR3 sequences, with 20% to 25% appearing a single time and about 2.7% taken by the ten largest. The same data also went into a second study, on T cells expressing NK-cell markers.

Input material: CD4+ T cells sorted from blood. The source of these receptors is a young woman in good health.

J is TRBJ2-7 and V is TRBV20-1; TRBD1 is a possible D gene (6 bases). The CDR3 sequence is 11 residues long. From germline, CDR1 is DFQATT and CDR2 SNEGSKA (reference sequence). The V and J ends lost 7 bases and 4 bases respectively, with 11 bases between them. The CDR3 nucleotides read TGCAGTGGGCTTAGGGGGTACGAGCAGTACTTC. Its protein product is CSGLRGYEQYF.

This CDR3 is CASSQVGEQPQHF. CDR3 nucleotides: TGTGCCAGCAGCCAAGTTGGTGAGCAGCCCCAGCATTTT. V and J are TRBV4-2 and TRBJ1-5; D unresolved. Trimming left V 1 base short and J 7 bases short, with 8 bases between. CDR3 length equals 13 residues. In germline, CDR1 is LGHNA, CDR2 YNFKEQ.

This clonotype turned up a few times. The rearrangement links TRBV12-3 or TRBV12-4 to TRBJ2-1; no clear D. Trimming stripped 7 bases from V and 10 bases from J, with 11 bases between. This CDR3 spans 11 amino acids. In nucleotides, the CDR3 is TGTGCCAGCACCCCAGGATGGGAGCAGTTCTTC. Encoded protein: CASTPGWEQFF.

This clonotype has only a few counts. The rearrangement joins TRBV3-1 to TRBJ1-1; the match to TRBD1 covers 7 bases. CDR1 LGHDT and CDR2 YNNKEL come from the germline V gene (reference sequence). V was pared by 4 bases and J by 7 bases, with 3 bases of the junction left unmatched. The CDR3 length is 12 residues. CDR3 amino acids: CASSLQGNEAFF. In nucleotides, the CDR3 is TGTGCCAGCAGCCTACAGGGGAATGAAGCTTTCTTT.

The chain uses TRBV18 and TRBJ2-3; D remains unclear. This CDR3 is 13 amino acids long. CDR1 is KGHSH and CDR2 is LQKENI in the germline V gene. Trimming took 4 bases from V and 5 from J, leaving 10 bases between them. The CDR3 loop is CASSLDDGDTQYF. The CDR3 region has the DNA TGTGCCAGCTCACTGGACGACGGAGATACGCAGTATTTT.

This rearrangement joins TRBV6-6 to TRBJ2-1; D remains ambiguous. The length of the CDR3 is 11 residues. Germline CDR1 is MNHNY and CDR2 is SVGAGI (reference sequence). V shed 7 bases and J shed 6 bases, with 7 bases lying between them. CDR3 nucleotide sequence: TGTGCCAGCAAGAAGGGCAATGAGCAGTTCTTC. Its translation is CASKKGNEQFF.

The CDR3 sequence: CASAELMGRSEAFF. The DNA for the CDR3 is TGTGCCAGCGCGGAATTGATGGGGAGATCGGAAGCTTTCTTT. The V call is TRBV25-1, the J call TRBJ1-1; D is unclear. Trimming removed 8 bases from V and 8 bases from J, with 21 bases in between. The length of the CDR3 is 14 residues. Germline V gene data show CDR1 as MGHDK and CDR2 as SYGVNS.

Only a few counts were recorded for this clonotype. The rearrangement joins TRBV11-2 to TRBJ2-7; tentatively, D is TRBD1 (5 bases). V dropped 3 bases and J dropped 5 bases, with 17 bases sitting between them. Germline values: CDR1 SGHAT, CDR2 FQNNGV. The CDR3 runs 15 residues. CDR3 region: CASSFTKGALNEQYF. CDR3 sequence (DNA): TGTGCCAGCAGCTTCACCAAAGGGGCCCTTAACGAGCAGTACTTC.